This section outlines one T cell receptor beta chain sequence together with its context. No antigen is known for it. It was with 60 Vbeta and 13 Jbeta primers that the PCR ran. Original analysis: Later work found roughly 80 million unique TCR beta chains, with approximately 12 million shared. Here immunoSEQ multiplex PCR was the method, and the copy in TCRdb shows in-frame clones only, minus some. The DNA was the basis for D and trimming; V, J and clone size are from that table. The profile shows approximately 95,000 clones, 78% of them singletons. This sample is part of a study of cytomegalovirus exposure and HLA in healthy donors. Study context: Early released data had tens of millions of unique TCRs, all coming from HLA-typed donors. Caucasian-associated ancestry cluster membership applied to approximately 80% of nearly 400 genotyped donors. General study findings and limits: Several V segments, TRBV6-2 and TRBV6-3 among them, could not be told apart and were dropped.

Per the germline V gene, CDR1 is KGHSH and CDR2 is LQKENI. V lost 0 bases, J lost 9 bases, and 15 bases lay in between. This CDR3 region has 15 residues. The material sequenced was PBMCs. The J gene is TRBJ2-1, the V gene TRBV18; D possibly corresponds to TRBD1 (7 bases). This TCR was sampled from a middle-aged woman in good health and CMV-seropositive. In nucleotides, the CDR3 is TGTGCCAGCTCACCACCGGGCAGGGGGGTCGGTGAGCAGTTCTTC. Amino acids: CASSPPGRGVGEQFF.